This T cell receptor (beta chain) was identified during a study of human thymus T cells. On this clone itself: Its antigen is not identified.

Resections from corrective heart surgery provided thymus tissue. Congenital heart defects were the reason for the corrective surgery that the donors, healthy Finnish infants, were having. The CDR3 sequence is 15 residues long. The V gene's germline CDR1 is SGHDN and CDR2 FVKESK. Deletions cut 4 bases from V and 0 bases from J, with 10 bases between. Study observations and caveats: Seemingly biased V and J gene usage marked thymic and blood repertoires. There were highly overlapping thymic repertoires among unrelated individuals, as related research reported.

Method: immunoSEQ multiplex PCR; TCRdb's copy keeps in-frame clones and lacks some. Altogether tens of thousands of clones are present, around 96% being singletons, with the ten largest covering approximately 0.03%. This TCR came from a boy less than two years old with a congenital heart defect but otherwise immunologically healthy. The specimen sequenced was thymus tissue. The chain recombines TRBV14 with TRBJ2-1; TRBD1 is a possible D gene (5 bases). This CDR3 reads CASSRGRRSYNEQFF. In DNA form, the CDR3 reads TGTGCCAGCAGCCGGGGCCGCCGCTCCTACAATGAGCAGTTCTTC. Full variable domain (missing parts from reference TRBV14 and TRBJ2-1): EAGVTQFPSHSVIEKGQTVTLRCDPISGHDNLYWYRRVMGKEIKFLLHFVKESKQDESGMPNNRFLAERTGGTYSTLKVQPAELEDSGVYFCASSRGRRSYNEQFFGPGTRLTVL.